This is a list of T cell receptor beta chains from one sample in a study of blood T cell repertoires in COVID-19. Sequencing was performed with immunoSEQ multiplex PCR; in TCRdb, only in-frame clones are kept and a portion is missing. Here the sample spans around 270,000 clones, roughly 91% being singletons. Source material: peripheral blood. The receptors shown here come from a man under 40 with acute or convalescent COVID-19. Both conserved end residues are part of each CDR3.

CDR3aa	v_gene	j_gene
CASSLVAGGLLNTEAFF	TRBV5-1	TRBJ1-1
CASSEQEGLGPQHF	TRBV2	TRBJ1-5
CASSTSRGQMRDYEQYF	TRBV27	TRBJ2-7
CAWSLGLGIYEQYF	TRBV30	TRBJ2-7
CASSQDRRTSGQHDEQYF	TRBV14	TRBJ2-7
CASSTGIYGYTF	TRBV6-5	TRBJ1-2
CASSQEVTGPEAFF	TRBV2	TRBJ1-1
CASSTRTGGNEQFF	TRBV28	TRBJ2-1
CASSRDRLYGYTF	TRBV5-8	TRBJ1-2
CASSQGTSSQETQYF	TRBV4-1	TRBJ2-5
CASYEGASGNTIYF	TRBV28	TRBJ1-3
CASSDRGVNQPQHF	TRBV19	TRBJ1-5
CASSVYRGEDGYTF	TRBV19	TRBJ1-2
CASSPGQSIYGYTF	TRBV6-5	TRBJ1-2
CASRAGTAVGRTDTQYF	TRBV2	TRBJ2-3
CASSRNPAGSGQPQHF	TRBV7-3	TRBJ1-5
CAWSEGTLRQPQHF	TRBV30	TRBJ1-5
CASSDTPSYEQYF	TRBV27	TRBJ2-7
CASSERGLLNQPQHF	TRBV6-1	TRBJ1-5
CASRGGVDIYGYTF	TRBV7-8	TRBJ1-2
CASSPTYNGNTIYF	TRBV3-1/TRBV3-2	TRBJ1-3
CASSQFGQGNQPQHF	TRBV16	TRBJ1-5
CASSLDRNYEQYF	TRBV5-1	TRBJ2-7
CAISRDRGSDGINYGYTF	TRBV10-3	TRBJ1-2
CASSLSGQGEAFF	TRBV27	TRBJ1-1
CATSGGPGQGSPLHF	TRBV15	TRBJ1-6
CASFRASGSYEQYF	TRBV6-5	TRBJ2-7
CASSKPGQGNYGYTF	TRBV6-2/TRBV6-3	TRBJ1-2
CASSRTLAGVRRQETQYF	TRBV5-1	TRBJ2-5
CASSKNNGQEQFF	TRBV12-3/TRBV12-4	TRBJ2-1
CASSPGLAGVNTGELFF	TRBV4-1	TRBJ2-2
CATSRAEGGPYEQYF	TRBV15	TRBJ2-7
CAWSLSGVSTDTQYF	TRBV30	TRBJ2-3